This T cell receptor (beta chain) was recorded in a study of T cells in Graves' hyperthyroidism and ophthalmopathy. This CDR3 region has 15 residues. Looked up from germline, CDR1 is KGHSH and CDR2 is LQKENI. V was cut by 3 bases and J by 0 bases, with 11 bases left in between. Amplified TCR beta CDR3 regions derived from RNA transcripts. With the HTBI primer set, the TCR CDR3 went through a first round of RT-PCR. MiXCR, run by TCRdb on the multiplex PCR reads, gives a single entry per CDR3 protein. The sample lists about 770,000 distinct CDR3 sequences; 18% were seen once. This clonotype was observed a few times.

The chain combines TRBV18 with TRBJ1-1, with D tentatively TRBD1 (6 bases). This clonotype was obtained from a woman between 45 and 65 years old with Graves' hyperthyroidism that later progressed to Graves' ophthalmopathy. The source material was blood. The CDR3 protein is CASSPNGGMNTEAFF. CDR3 coding DNA: TGTGCCAGCTCACCGAACGGGGGCATGAACACTGAAGCTTTCTTT.